This T cell receptor delta chain was recorded in a study of delta chains in infants with herpesvirus infections (dated by TCRdb to the early 2020s). About the investigation overall: To characterize gammadelta T cell responses to primary cytomegalovirus (CMV) infection, researchers prospectively followed a birth cohort of Ugandan infants starting at birth. In infants who were infected with CMV after birth, the study searched for a public fetal Vdelta1/Vgamma8 gammadelta TCR clonotype. gammadelta TCRs were sequenced from PBMC of some 19 CMV-infected infants (one congenitally infected) and roughly 8 CMV-uninfected infants with enough sample available. By approximate age, the infant blood samples fell into groups of 1.5, 4, 8 and 12 months. Previously published Belgian fetal and cord blood gammadelta TCR data were included only for comparison and were not generated in this cohort. What the work shows at the level of the full study, not this receptor alone: Of roughly 19 CMV-infected infants, 4 carried the public Vdelta1 clonotype: the congenitally infected infant plus three who were infected postnatally before 120 days of age. The authors acknowledged a small sample size and a lack of race- or environment-matched controls, because almost all Ugandans acquire CMV before adulthood. In CMV-uninfected infants, the public clonotype might still exist at levels below the detection limit. The frequency of the public clonotype among Vdelta1 cells appeared to be inversely correlated with age at infection and fell quickly, apparently not lasting beyond around 9 weeks. The public clonotype was found only at the first time point after infection and was absent in uninfected infants and in those infected after 120 days.

Libraries were built with RT-PCR. To generate TCR cDNA, PBMC RNA underwent reverse transcription with SuperScript II using gamma-chain- and delta-chain-specific primers. cDNA was purified with AMPure XP beads, amplified, and indexed with Illumina adapters using the Nextera XT Index Kit. Sequencing of the gammadelta TCR libraries was done on an Illumina MiSeq using a V2 300-cycle kit. In the paper's pipeline: Using MiXCR v2.1.12, CDR3 sequences were assembled, and reads were mapped onto D, J and V genes obtained from GenBank. VDJtools v1.2.1 was used to perform repertoire analyses of the CDR3 clonotypes. Via CATT, TCRdb reprocessed the public reads, and rows with identical DNA were then joined. TCRdb, rather than the study authors, made the V and J calls. A total of 550 to 800 delta-chain clones appear in this sample, around 58% of them only once. 25% to 40% of the sample is taken by the ten largest.

Infants were enrolled after their mothers, pregnant women receiving prenatal care in Kampala, Uganda, were recruited, and documentation of maternal HIV status was required. Home visits to families took place weekly, and collection of infant clinical information, oral swabs and peripheral blood began at 6 weeks of age and was repeated every 4 months after that. Blood was drawn into heparin tubes, and PBMC were separated by Ficoll-Paque density gradient centrifugation and then cryopreserved. Comment on this clone: Its specific antigen is unknown. A read error is likely here: a far larger clone is one base away.

The germline V gene gives CDR1 as TSWWSYY and CDR2 as QGS. There are 25 amino acids in the CDR3, from cysteine to phenylalanine inclusive. The read is trimmed to its CDR3 DNA, 75 bases read in frame from base 1. The germline V and J ends show losses of 8 bases and 0 bases respectively, and no gene match explains 37 bases of the junction. This receptor was taken from a human donor who was a Ugandan infant, either HIV-exposed or HIV-unexposed (not recorded which). This specimen was peripheral blood, taken at time point 4 of longitudinal follow-up. The chain is made from TRDV1 and TRDJ1; the central 9 bases match TRDD3. The CDR3 in this case is CALRSSDNFLLTTYALGEYTDKLIF. The bases read TGTGCTCTTAGGTCCTCAGATAACTTCCTGCTTACTACTTACGCACTGGGGGAGTACACCGATAAACTCATCTTT.